These T cell receptor beta chains were read from a single sample in a study of T cell responses to AZD1222 COVID-19 vaccine. The method was immunoSEQ multiplex PCR; TCRdb's version includes in-frame clones alone and lacks a portion of them. In the table there are 140,000 to 150,000 clones, roughly 92% of which are singletons. Sequenced here: peripheral blood, sampled on day 0 of AZD1222 vaccination. The receptors come from an adult in good health. Each CDR3 is given with its conserved first and last residue. The order of the fields is D gene, clone size, V gene, J gene, CDR3 DNA, CDR3 protein. D genes are given only for firm matches. Rows give clone size only sometimes, using once, few, many, or a class for an expanded clone.

D gene: TRBD2
clone size: once
V gene: TRBV29-1
J gene: TRBJ2-2
CDR3 DNA: TGCAGCGTTGAAATCTGGCGCGGGAGCCCCGCCACCGGGGAGCTGTTTTTT
CDR3 protein: CSVEIWRGSPATGELFF

D gene: TRBD1
clone size: NA
V gene: TRBV12-3/TRBV12-4
J gene: TRBJ1-1
CDR3 DNA: TGTGCCAGCAGTTCAGGCAGGGGGACTGAAGCTTTCTTT
CDR3 protein: CASSSGRGTEAFF

D gene: NA
clone size: NA
V gene: TRBV5-1
J gene: TRBJ2-1
CDR3 DNA: TGCGCCAGCAGCTTGGCCGCCAGGGGCCCCTCCTACAATGAGCAGTTCTTC
CDR3 protein: CASSLAARGPSYNEQFF

D gene: TRBD1
clone size: NA
V gene: TRBV3-1/TRBV3-2
J gene: TRBJ1-2
CDR3 DNA: TGTGCCAGCAGCCACTATTCCGGGACAGGGGAGTTTCGCTACACCTTC
CDR3 protein: CASSHYSGTGEFRYTF

D gene: NA
clone size: NA
V gene: TRBV9
J gene: TRBJ1-1
CDR3 DNA: TGTGCCAGCAGCGCTATCGCGGGGACTGAAGCTTTCTTT
CDR3 protein: CASSAIAGTEAFF

D gene: TRBD1
clone size: NA
V gene: TRBV18
J gene: TRBJ2-7
CDR3 DNA: TGTGCCAGCTCACGGGACAGGGGGGTTTACGAGCAGTACTTC
CDR3 protein: CASSRDRGVYEQYF

D gene: TRBD2
clone size: NA
V gene: TRBV9
J gene: TRBJ2-1
CDR3 DNA: TGTGCCAGCAGCCCGACGACTAGCGGGACCCCTAATGAGCAGTTCTTC
CDR3 protein: CASSPTTSGTPNEQFF

D gene: NA
clone size: NA
V gene: TRBV2
J gene: TRBJ1-4
CDR3 DNA: TGTGCCAGCAGAGTGGGTCGACTCCAGGACACAACTAATGAAAAACTGTTTTTT
CDR3 protein: CASRVGRLQDTTNEKLFF

D gene: TRBD1
clone size: few
V gene: TRBV11-2
J gene: TRBJ2-2
CDR3 DNA: TGTGCCAGCAGCTTAATCTTCAGGGGGAAGCCTGCGGCAACCGGGGAGCTGTTTTTT
CDR3 protein: CASSLIFRGKPAATGELFF

D gene: NA
clone size: NA
V gene: TRBV28
J gene: TRBJ2-7
CDR3 DNA: TGTGCCAGCAGACCCTCTCAGGGTTTCCGATATTACGAGCAGTACTTC
CDR3 protein: CASRPSQGFRYYEQYF

D gene: TRBD1
clone size: NA
V gene: TRBV5-1
J gene: TRBJ2-3
CDR3 DNA: TGCGCCAGCAGCGGGCAGGGGGCGACCACAGATACGCAGTATTTT
CDR3 protein: CASSGQGATTDTQYF

D gene: NA
clone size: NA
V gene: TRBV6-5
J gene: TRBJ2-7
CDR3 DNA: TGTGCCAGCAGTTGGCAGGGCTACGAGCAGTACTTC
CDR3 protein: CASSWQGYEQYF

D gene: TRBD2
clone size: once
V gene: TRBV5-1
J gene: TRBJ2-1
CDR3 DNA: TGCGCCAGCCTACCGGGACTAGCGGGAGACTCTGAGCAGTTCTTC
CDR3 protein: CASLPGLAGDSEQFF

D gene: TRBD1
clone size: once
V gene: TRBV27
J gene: TRBJ2-7
CDR3 DNA: TGTGCCAGCAGTTTATCATGGGGACAGGTCTCCTACGAGCAGTACTTC
CDR3 protein: CASSLSWGQVSYEQYF

D gene: TRBD1
clone size: NA
V gene: TRBV4-2
J gene: TRBJ2-5
CDR3 DNA: TGTGCCAGCAGCCTATCGACAGGGAAGGCAGAGACCCAGTACTTC
CDR3 protein: CASSLSTGKAETQYF

D gene: NA
clone size: NA
V gene: TRBV29-1
J gene: TRBJ2-1
CDR3 DNA: TGCAGCGCCGAGGGTCGCGGACTCTTGTACAATGAGCAGTTCTTC
CDR3 protein: CSAEGRGLLYNEQFF

D gene: NA
clone size: NA
V gene: TRBV5-5
J gene: TRBJ1-4
CDR3 DNA: TGTGCCAGCAGCTTCATCAGCCCGCTTAATGAAAAACTGTTTTTT
CDR3 protein: CASSFISPLNEKLFF

D gene: NA
clone size: NA
V gene: TRBV6-5
J gene: TRBJ1-1
CDR3 DNA: TGTGCCAGCAGTTACGCGCTGACAGATAACACTGAAGCTTTCTTT
CDR3 protein: CASSYALTDNTEAFF

D gene: NA
clone size: NA
V gene: TRBV18
J gene: TRBJ1-1
CDR3 DNA: TGTGCCAGCTCACCAGAGGGGTACACTGAAGCTTTCTTT
CDR3 protein: CASSPEGYTEAFF

D gene: NA
clone size: NA
V gene: TRBV5-1
J gene: TRBJ2-7
CDR3 DNA: TGCGCCAGCAGCTTGGCCGGGCCGTTCCTGACCTACGAGCAGTACTTC
CDR3 protein: CASSLAGPFLTYEQYF

D gene: TRBD2
clone size: NA
V gene: TRBV5-1
J gene: TRBJ2-5
CDR3 DNA: TGCGCCAGCAGCTTGGGAGCACTAGCGGGCCTGCCGGAGACCCAGTACTTC
CDR3 protein: CASSLGALAGLPETQYF

D gene: TRBD1
clone size: NA
V gene: TRBV10-3
J gene: TRBJ1-5
CDR3 DNA: TGTGCCGTCGCTCAGGGGGCCGTAGGCAATCAGCCCCAGCATTTT
CDR3 protein: CAVAQGAVGNQPQHF

D gene: NA
clone size: few
V gene: TRBV30
J gene: TRBJ2-7
CDR3 DNA: TGTGCCTGGAGCTTACAGAGAGTCGGGGGTGACGAGCAGTACTTC
CDR3 protein: CAWSLQRVGGDEQYF

D gene: NA
clone size: NA
V gene: TRBV5-1
J gene: TRBJ2-5
CDR3 DNA: TGCGCCAGCAGCGTGGGCAGGGAGACCCAGTACTTC
CDR3 protein: CASSVGRETQYF

D gene: NA
clone size: NA
V gene: TRBV3-1/TRBV3-2
J gene: TRBJ1-4
CDR3 DNA: TGTGCCAGCAGCCAAGGGGGGCAGAGTAATGAAAAACTGTTTTTT
CDR3 protein: CASSQGGQSNEKLFF

D gene: TRBD1
clone size: NA
V gene: TRBV28
J gene: TRBJ1-3
CDR3 DNA: TGTGCCAGCAGGCGAGGACAGGGCTCTGGAAACACCATATATTTT
CDR3 protein: CASRRGQGSGNTIYF

D gene: TRBD1
clone size: once
V gene: TRBV7-8
J gene: TRBJ1-1
CDR3 DNA: TGTGCCAGCAGCTTGAACACAGGGGTCTGGAACACTGAAGCTTTCTTT
CDR3 protein: CASSLNTGVWNTEAFF

D gene: NA
clone size: NA
V gene: TRBV5-4
J gene: TRBJ1-5
CDR3 DNA: TGTGCCAGCAGCTTGACACCGTCCCGCAATCAGCCCCAGCATTTT
CDR3 protein: CASSLTPSRNQPQHF

D gene: NA
clone size: NA
V gene: TRBV5-1
J gene: TRBJ2-5
CDR3 DNA: TGCGCCAGCAGCTTGGAAGGACTGGGGGAGACCCAGTACTTC
CDR3 protein: CASSLEGLGETQYF

D gene: TRBD2
clone size: NA
V gene: TRBV5-1
J gene: TRBJ2-5
CDR3 DNA: TGCGCCAGCAGCCGGAGCGGGAGCGGGGGAGAGACCCAGTACTTC
CDR3 protein: CASSRSGSGGETQYF

D gene: NA
clone size: NA
V gene: TRBV6-2/TRBV6-3
J gene: TRBJ1-5
CDR3 DNA: TGTGCCAGCAGTTACCGGGAGGGGCCCCAGCATTTT
CDR3 protein: CASSYREGPQHF

D gene: NA
clone size: once
V gene: TRBV9
J gene: TRBJ2-2
CDR3 DNA: TGTGCCAGCAGCGTAGCTACGGGGCCGAACACCGGGGAGCTGTTTTTT
CDR3 protein: CASSVATGPNTGELFF

D gene: NA
clone size: NA
V gene: TRBV5-1
J gene: TRBJ1-6
CDR3 DNA: TGCGCCAGCAGCGTAGCGGGACTCCCGTCCTATAATTCACCCCTCCACTTT
CDR3 protein: CASSVAGLPSYNSPLHF

D gene: NA
clone size: NA
V gene: TRBV2
J gene: TRBJ2-3
CDR3 DNA: TGTGCCAGCAGCCGGGAGCAGGCAGATACGCAGTATTTT
CDR3 protein: CASSREQADTQYF

D gene: TRBD2
clone size: NA
V gene: TRBV5-3
J gene: TRBJ2-1
CDR3 DNA: TGTGCCAGAAGCTCGATACTAGCGGTAAGGTTCTTC
CDR3 protein: CARSSILAVRFF

D gene: NA
clone size: NA
V gene: TRBV10-1
J gene: TRBJ1-3
CDR3 DNA: TGCGCCAGCAGTGAGTCGCTGGGTTCTCCTGGAAACACCATATATTTT
CDR3 protein: CASSESLGSPGNTIYF

D gene: TRBD2
clone size: NA
V gene: TRBV7-9
J gene: TRBJ2-3
CDR3 DNA: TGTGCCAGCAGCTTAGTGACTAGCGGGAGGGATACGCAGTATTTT
CDR3 protein: CASSLVTSGRDTQYF

D gene: TRBD2
clone size: NA
V gene: TRBV3-1/TRBV3-2
J gene: TRBJ2-3
CDR3 DNA: TGTGCCAGCCGGGCAGCGGGAGATGGGACAGATACGCAGTATTTT
CDR3 protein: CASRAAGDGTDTQYF

D gene: NA
clone size: NA
V gene: TRBV3-1/TRBV3-2
J gene: TRBJ2-7
CDR3 DNA: TGTGCCAGCAGCTTAAGGCGACTCCACGAGCAGTACTTC
CDR3 protein: CASSLRRLHEQYF

D gene: TRBD1
clone size: NA
V gene: TRBV7-9
J gene: TRBJ2-1
CDR3 DNA: TGTGCCAGCAGCCATCGGACAGGGCGCCCTTCCTACAATGAGCAGTTCTTC
CDR3 protein: CASSHRTGRPSYNEQFF

D gene: NA
clone size: NA
V gene: TRBV4-1
J gene: TRBJ2-6
CDR3 DNA: TGCGCCAGCAGCCAAGAGGGCAGCCCTGGGGCCAACGTCCTGACTTTC
CDR3 protein: CASSQEGSPGANVLTF

D gene: TRBD2
clone size: NA
V gene: TRBV28
J gene: TRBJ2-7
CDR3 DNA: TGTGCCAGCAGTTGGGCGGGGGTTTCAGAGCAGTACTTC
CDR3 protein: CASSWAGVSEQYF

D gene: NA
clone size: NA
V gene: TRBV5-1
J gene: TRBJ2-7
CDR3 DNA: TGCGCCAGCAGCTTGGTCCCGGAAAGCTCCTACGAGCAGTACTTC
CDR3 protein: CASSLVPESSYEQYF

D gene: TRBD2
clone size: NA
V gene: TRBV6-5
J gene: TRBJ2-1
CDR3 DNA: TGTGCCAGCATGCTAGCGGGAGGCAATGAGCAGTTCTTC
CDR3 protein: CASMLAGGNEQFF

D gene: NA
clone size: NA
V gene: TRBV19
J gene: TRBJ1-6
CDR3 DNA: TGTGCCAGTATGCCCGGATCCGAGAGTGGAGCCCTCCACTTT
CDR3 protein: CASMPGSESGALHF